This TCR beta chain derives from a study of identical twins. Study-wide findings and caveats: Researchers reported excess low generation probability among twin-shared out-of-frame alpha sequences.

TCRdb redid the calling of the 5' RACE reads with MiXCR, one entry per CDR3 protein. Counted here are 450,000 or so distinct CDR3 sequences, approximately 14% occurring once; the ten biggest clones make up around 0.52%. This clonotype was counted only a few times. Antigen specificity is unknown. Separately, the same data were catalogued under a study of yellow fever vaccine responses in identical twins.

The TCR comes from a woman between 18 and 29 years old in good health. Sequencing was carried out using CD4+ T cells sorted from blood.

The CDR3 sequence is CASSVLAGPTGADTQYF. The CDR3 DNA is TGTGCCAGTAGTGTCCTAGCGGGTCCTACGGGAGCAGATACGCAGTATTTT. V and J are TRBV19 and TRBJ2-3; the match to TRBD2 covers 8 bases. CDR3 size: 17 residues. V dropped 5 bases and J dropped 4; count of bases not matched to a gene: 14. Germline V gives CDR1 LNHDA, CDR2 SQIVND (reference sequence). Full variable domain (rest looked up from reference TRBV19 and TRBJ2-3): DGGITQSPKYLFRKEGQNVTLSCEQNLNHDAMYWYRQDPGQGLRLIYYSQIVNDFQKGDIAEGYSVSREKKESFPLTVTSAQKNPTAFYLCASSVLAGPTGADTQYFGPGTRLTVL.